The 9 T cell receptor beta chains reported below all come from one sample, sequenced in a study of vaccination effects on CD4 cells after COVID-19. Using immunoSEQ multiplex PCR, the repertoire was profiled, and TCRdb retains in-frame clones only, with some absent. In the table there are more than 55,000 clones, around four fifths of which are singletons. No cognate antigen is known for these TCRs. Investigators separated out CD4+ T cells once less than 11 days of culture had passed. Two-dose BNT162b2 or mRNA-1273 vaccination was given to participants. This specimen was CD4+ T cells from PBMCs cultured without peptide, taken after COVID-19 vaccination. The origin of the receptors is a human donor who received a COVID-19 vaccine.

This clone qualifies as medium-sized (0.01 to 0.1%). The CDR3 loop reads CASSLWEGEKLFF. The CDR3 DNA reads TGTGCCAGCAGTTTGTGGGAGGGTGAAAAACTGTTTTTT. V is TRBV6-5 and J is TRBJ1-4; D is unresolved. Trimming shortened V by 4 bases and J by 7 bases, and 10 bases separated the two germline ends. CDR1 and CDR2 from the germline V gene are MNHEY and SVGAGI. The CDR3 contains 13 residues.

J is TRBJ2-1 and V is TRBV6-4, with 10 bases matching TRBD2. The junction had 7 bases not matched to a gene; V was cut back by 6 bases and J by 5 bases. From germline, CDR1 is MRHNA and CDR2 SNTAGT. The CDR3 loop spans 15 amino acids. The CDR3 spells CASRALAGHDNEQFF. For the CDR3, the DNA is TGTGCCAGCAGAGCACTAGCGGGACACGACAATGAGCAGTTCTTC.

The chain uses TRBV6-2 or TRBV6-3 and TRBJ1-2, with D hard to call. Germline V gives CDR1 MNHEY, CDR2 SVGEGT. The CDR3 is 11 residues long. V lost 6 bases and J 7 bases, leaving 9 bases between the germline ends. The CDR3 coding sequence is TGTGCCAGCAGCCCCCCTGGTGGCTACACCTTC. Protein sequence: CASSPPGGYTF.

The CDR3 sequence is CASSFFTGYGYTF. In DNA, the CDR3 is TGTGCCAGCAGTTTTTTCACAGGGTATGGCTACACCTTC. The J gene is TRBJ1-2, the V gene TRBV27; a possible D gene is TRBD1 (6 bases). Germline V gene lookup returns CDR1 MNHEY and CDR2 SMNVEV (reference sequence). Trimming removed 3 bases from V and 5 bases from J, with 10 bases in between. The CDR3 sequence is 13 residues long.

The V call is TRBV27, the J call TRBJ2-5; either TRBD1 or TRBD2 may fit D (6 bases each). Deletions cut 3 bases from V and 5 bases from J, with 16 bases between. The germline CDR1 and CDR2 sequences are MNHEY and SMNVEV (reference sequence). The CDR3 sequence is 15 residues long. The CDR3 is CASSFMGGGRETQYF. CDR3 nucleotides: TGTGCCAGCAGTTTCATGGGGGGCGGGCGGGAGACCCAGTACTTC.

This rearrangement joins TRBV10-2 to TRBJ2-5, with 10 positions matching TRBD2. Germline V gives CDR1 WSHSY, CDR2 SAAADI. The CDR3 extends over 14 amino acids. Trimming cost V 6 bases and J 3 bases; bases outside gene matches: 4. The CDR3 DNA is TGCGCCAGCAGGGAAGGACTAGCGGAAGAGACCCAGTACTTC. As protein: CASREGLAEETQYF.

The CDR3 sequence: CASSLLAGRGNTEAFF. The CDR3 bases are TGTGCCAGCAGCTTGCTGGCCGGCAGGGGAAACACTGAAGCTTTCTTT. The rearrangement links TRBV5-8 to TRBJ1-1, with D perhaps matching TRBD1 (6 bases). Germline V gene lookup returns CDR1 SGHTS and CDR2 YDEGEE. The CDR3 is 16 residues long. Trimming cost V 1 base and J 2 bases, with 15 bases left between them. Full variable domain (outside the CDR3, taken from reference TRBV5-8 and TRBJ1-1): EAGVTQSPTHLIKTRGQQATLRCSPISGHTSVYWYQQALGLGLQFLLWYDEGEERNRGNFPPRFSGRQFPNYSSELNVNALELEDSALYLCASSLLAGRGNTEAFFGQGTRLTVV.

CDR3 nucleotides: TGCAGCGCGGTGGGGACTAGCGGGGCACCCTACAATGAGCAGTTCTTC. It codes for CSAVGTSGAPYNEQFF. The V call is TRBV29-1, the J call TRBJ2-1; the match to TRBD2 covers 13 bases. Germline values: CDR1 SQVTM, CDR2 ANQGSEA. CDR3 size: 16 residues. V lost 7 bases and J lost 2; bases outside the gene matches: 8.

V and J are TRBV4-2 and TRBJ1-1; no definite D call. The CDR3 spans 14 residues. The germline V and J ends were trimmed by 2 bases and 0 bases, with 7 bases remaining between them. Germline V CDR1 and CDR2: LGHNA, YNFKEQ. The CDR3 sequence is CASSQPTVNTEAFF. The DNA for the CDR3 is TGTGCCAGCAGCCAACCGACCGTGAACACTGAAGCTTTCTTT.